This TCR beta chain appears in the sequencing data of a study of T cells in Graves' hyperthyroidism and ophthalmopathy. Overall study results and limits: Model-based prediction identified ophthalmopathy a median around 6.5 months prior to its onset.

This clonotype was seen at least ten times. Its antigen is undetermined. TCR beta CDR3 regions were amplified from RNA. Primed by the HTBI set, a first-round RT-PCR was run on the TCR CDR3. TCRdb processed the multiplex PCR reads anew with MiXCR; each CDR3 protein has one entry. Here the sample spans about 740,000 distinct CDR3 sequences, 14% being singletons. This CDR3 spans 15 amino acids. Per germline, CDR1 SNHLY and CDR2 FYNNEI. With 7 bases removed from V and 0 bases from J, the gap between germline ends came to 15 bases. This receptor was obtained from a woman aged 18-29 years with Graves' hyperthyroidism. Sequencing input: blood. The genes are TRBV2 and TRBJ1-1; D remains unclear. Written as DNA, the CDR3 is TGTGCCAGCAACACCGAGGGCACCTTGAACACTGAAGCTTTCTTT. It specifies CASNTEGTLNTEAFF.